The sequence of this TCR beta chain was determined in a study of T-cell memory formation after mild COVID-19. On the study more broadly: Largely, the TCR clusters proved donor specific.

Constant-segment primers and 5'RACE yielded cDNA libraries for TCR alpha and TCR beta, each carrying sample barcodes and UMIs. A single record per CDR3 protein comes from TCRdb applying MiXCR to the 5' RACE reads. The sample has roughly 500,000 distinct CDR3 sequences; just over 20% are singletons. CDR1 SGHRS and CDR2 YFSETQ come from the germline V gene. The CDR3 has 16 amino acids. With 0 bases clipped from V and 5 bases from J, the junction kept 6 bases outside the gene matches. This clonotype showed up just a few times. This receptor was taken from an adult woman who had mild COVID-19 (a few samples of this study predate the infection). Cell type and time point are not known. The specimen sequenced was PBMCs or a T cell subset sorted from them (not recorded which). The genes are TRBV5-1 and TRBJ2-1; 9 bases agree with TRBD2. The CDR3 DNA reads TGCGCCAGCAGCTTGGGAGCGGGGGGTCCCCACAATGAGCAGTTCTTC. The encoded protein is CASSLGAGGPHNEQFF.